Following are 26 T cell receptor beta chains from one sample sequenced in a study of blood T cell repertoires in COVID-19. Measured with immunoSEQ multiplex PCR; TCRdb has only the in-frame clones, and not every one. The sample yields fewer than 350,000 clones, around 90% seen once. The sequenced sample was PBMCs or T cells enriched from blood (not recorded which). The receptors stem from a woman in her thirties or forties with acute COVID-19.

V usage is TRBV4-1 and J usage is TRBJ2-7; D possibly corresponds to TRBD2 (6 bases). Between the trimmed V and J ends, which lost 0 bases and 4 bases, there was a span of 13 bases. CDR1 is MGHRA and CDR2 is YSYEKL in the germline V gene. The CDR3 runs to 15 residues. The CDR3 DNA sequence: TGCGCCAGCAGCCAAGAGCGGGGTTTTACGTACGAGCAGTACTTC. Translated, it gives CASSQERGFTYEQYF.

Comment on this clone: An end of the junction differs from the germline gene, which may be a read error. J is TRBJ1-4 and V is TRBV2, with D possibly TRBD1 on 6 matching bases. This CDR3 region has 11 residues. Germline CDR1 SNHLY, CDR2 FYNNEI. CDR3 sequence reads: CASREIRDTSF. Here the CDR3 DNA reads TGTGCCAGCAGGGAAATACGGGACACCTCTTTT.

The J gene is TRBJ1-2, the V gene TRBV29-1; 7 bases are shared with TRBD1. This CDR3 is 12 amino acids long. Germline assignment: CDR1 SQVTM and CDR2 ANQGSEA. V lost 5 bases, J lost 5 bases, and 5 bases stayed unmatched. In DNA, the CDR3 is TGCAGCGTTCGACAGGGCCGGTATGGCTACACCTTC. It encodes CSVRQGRYGYTF.

The chain carries TRBV7-2 and TRBJ2-1, with 9 bases matching TRBD1. Germline CDR1 reads SGHTA; CDR2 reads FQGNSA. This CDR3 spans 15 amino acids. J gave up 10 bases and V 0 bases, and 7 bases lay outside the gene matches. CDR3 residues: CASSLASGQGYEQFF. The CDR3 region has the DNA TGTGCCAGCAGCTTAGCGTCGGGACAGGGCTACGAGCAGTTCTTC.

The chain carries TRBV5-1 and TRBJ2-5; D remains unclear. CDR1 and CDR2 from the germline V gene are SGHRS and YFSETQ. Deletions cut 4 bases from V and 3 bases from J, with 13 bases between. CDR3 size: 14 residues. CDR3 sequence: CASSPQTPKETQYF. DNA for the CDR3: TGCGCCAGCAGCCCCCAAACTCCCAAAGAGACCCAGTACTTC.

V gene TRBV9 combines with J gene TRBJ1-6, with TRBD1 matching over 7 bases. Germline V gene data show CDR1 as SGDLS and CDR2 as YYNGEE. CDR3 length: 15 residues. The ends lost 3 bases at V and 6 bases at J; junction bases unmatched: 6. CDR3 bases: TGTGCCAGCAGCGCCCGCGGGACAGTTAATTCACCCCTCCACTTT. This gives the protein CASSARGTVNSPLHF.

The chain combines TRBV5-1 with TRBJ2-3; D is possibly TRBD1 (5 bases). The V end lost 7 bases, the J end lost 1 base, and 13 bases lay between the germline ends. The germline V gene encodes CDR1 SGHRS and CDR2 YFSETQ. CDR3 length: 14 amino acids. Here the CDR3 DNA reads TGCGCCAGCCGACCAGGGTATGGCACAGATACGCAGTATTTT. Protein sequence: CASRPGYGTDTQYF.

The chain employs TRBV2 and TRBJ2-1; perhaps TRBD2 as D (6 bases). Germline lookup yields CDR1 SNHLY and CDR2 FYNNEI. V was pared by 7 bases and J by 2 bases, with 12 bases between. The CDR3 has 14 residues. The CDR3 DNA reads TGTGCCAGCACGTTCGGGGGAACCTACAATGAGCAGTTCTTC. Protein product: CASTFGGTYNEQFF. Full variable domain (outside the CDR3, taken from reference TRBV2 and TRBJ2-1): EPEVTQTPSHQVTQMGQEVILRCVPISNHLYFYWYRQILGQKVEFLVSFYNNEISEKSEIFDDQFSVERPDGSNFTLKIRSTKLEDSAMYFCASTFGGTYNEQFFGPGTRLTVL.

This clone was seen a single time. This rearrangement joins TRBV3-1 (or the pseudogene TRBV3-2) to TRBJ2-2; 8 bases agree with TRBD1. V shed 3 bases, J shed 6 bases, and the junction held 6 bases outside the gene matches. Germline V gives CDR1 LGHDT, CDR2 YNNKEL (reference sequence). The CDR3 covers 15 residues. In nucleotides, the CDR3 is TGTGCCAGCAGCCACAGGGGGCGCGGGGCCGGGGAGCTGTTTTTT. Protein: CASSHRGRGAGELFF.

Turning to this clone: At the DNA level, this CDR3 is encoded by other sequences in the same sample as well. In DNA form, the CDR3 reads TGTGCCATCAGTGGGACAGGGGGTCAGCCCCAGCATTTT. Amino acids: CAISGTGGQPQHF. This chain joins TRBV10-3 and TRBJ1-5, with 10 bases that match TRBD1. J was trimmed by 6 bases and V by 4 bases; bases with no gene match: 0. Germline V gives CDR1 ENHRY, CDR2 SYGVKD. The CDR3 spans 13 residues.

This chain joins TRBV23-1 and TRBJ2-3; 11 bases agree with TRBD2. TRBV23-1 falls under the ORF class, with uncertain function. The CDR3 covers 18 residues. V was clipped by 8 bases and J by 0 bases; unmatched bases: 13. The CDR3 region has the DNA TGCGCCAGCTTAATACCCAGGGGACTAGCGGAAAGCACAGATACGCAGTATTTT. This gives the protein CASLIPRGLAESTDTQYF.

This sequence joins TRBV4-1 and TRBJ2-7, with a tentative D call TRBD1 (6 bases). V was shortened by 1 base and J by 0 bases, with 10 bases between the two germline ends. Per the germline V gene, CDR1 is MGHRA and CDR2 is YSYEKL. CDR3 length: 15 amino acids. The CDR3 nucleotides read TGCGCCAGCAGCCAAGCTGCAGGGGTCTCCTACGAGCAGTACTTC. Its protein product is CASSQAAGVSYEQYF.

The chain recombines TRBV24-1 with TRBJ1-2, with D unresolved. The germline gives CDR1 KGHDR, CDR2 SFDVKD. This CDR3 spans 12 amino acids. V dropped 5 bases and J dropped 8 bases, with 11 bases sitting between them. The CDR3 coding sequence is TGTGCCACCAGTGGGGGTTCGGGGGGCTACACCTTC. The encoded protein is CATSGGSGGYTF.

This clone was observed a single time. J is TRBJ1-4 and V is TRBV30, with D maybe TRBD1 (6 bases). The germline gives CDR1 GTSNPN, CDR2 SVGIG (reference sequence). Between the trimmed V and J ends, which lost 3 bases and 8 bases, there was a span of 16 bases. This CDR3 is built from 14 residues. The CDR3 DNA follows: TGTGCCTGGAGCACAGGGAGCCACGGAGAAAAACTGTTTTTT. Protein: CAWSTGSHGEKLFF.

V and J are TRBV6-1 and TRBJ2-7, with D perhaps matching TRBD2 (5 bases). CDR1 and CDR2 (germline): MNHNS, SASEGT. CDR3 length: 15 amino acids. V lost 3 bases, J lost 1 base, and 13 bases lay in between. The DNA of the CDR3 is TGTGCCAGCAGTGATTTCGGGGATCTTTCCTACGAGCAGTACTTC. This translates into CASSDFGDLSYEQYF.

The chain employs TRBV30 and TRBJ1-6, with TRBD1 identical over 12 bases. CDR1 GTSNPN and CDR2 SVGIG come from the germline V gene (reference sequence). Trimming took 4 bases from V and 6 from J; bases not matched to a gene: 10. CDR3 size: 17 residues. CDR3 sequence (DNA): TGTGCCTGGACCAGGGGACAGGGGGCGGCGGGTAATTCACCCCTCCACTTT. It translates to CAWTRGQGAAGNSPLHF.

The rearrangement uses TRBV4-3 and TRBJ2-5; TRBD1 aligns across 11 bases. The germline CDR1 and CDR2 sequences are LGHNA and YSLEER. V gave up 4 bases and J gave up 5 bases; unmatched junction bases: 6. The length of the CDR3 is 15 residues. CDR3 sequence: CASSPGTGGMETQYF. The CDR3 coding sequence is TGCGCCAGCAGCCCCGGGACAGGGGGGATGGAGACCCAGTACTTC.

The chain couples TRBV12-3 or TRBV12-4 to TRBJ2-1; 7 bases align to TRBD2. The CDR3 consists of 12 residues. The ends lost 6 bases at V and 9 bases at J; junction bases unmatched: 5. The CDR3 region has the DNA TGTGCCAGCAGCCCGTTAGCGGGTGAGCAGTTCTTC. Protein product: CASSPLAGEQFF.

The rearrangement joins TRBV2 to TRBJ2-3; 9 positions match TRBD1. The V and J ends lost 5 bases and 2 bases, in that order; junction bases with no gene match: 2. In germline, CDR1 is SNHLY, CDR2 FYNNEI. This CDR3 has 14 amino acids. The chain's CDR3 is CASSRDRATDTQYF. The CDR3 coding sequence is TGTGCCAGCAGTAGGGACAGGGCCACAGATACGCAGTATTTT.

The V and J genes are TRBV11-3 and TRBJ2-1; 8 nucleotides match TRBD2. Unmatched junction bases numbered 7, after V lost 5 bases and J lost 7 bases. In germline, CDR1 is SGHNT, CDR2 YENEEA. The CDR3 runs 14 residues. CDR3 region: CASSTSGTRNEQFF. CDR3 bases: TGTGCCAGCAGCACGTCCGGGACTAGAAATGAGCAGTTCTTC.

The V gene is TRBV11-2, the J gene TRBJ2-1; D is perhaps TRBD2 (6 bases). Trimming cost V 5 bases and J 4 bases, with 15 bases left between them. Per germline, CDR1 SGHAT and CDR2 FQNNGV. The CDR3 totals 15 residues. The CDR3 spells CASSPSSGQYNEQFF. The CDR3, as DNA: TGTGCCAGCAGCCCATCGAGCGGGCAGTACAATGAGCAGTTCTTC.

This chain connects TRBV28 to TRBJ2-3; 8 nucleotides align to TRBD2. Germline lookup yields CDR1 MDHEN and CDR2 SYDVKM. The length of the CDR3 is 15 residues. J was trimmed by 5 bases and V by 2 bases; bases with no gene match: 6. The CDR3 sequence is CASSLVIAGKDTQYF. The CDR3 DNA sequence: TGTGCCAGCAGTTTAGTGATAGCGGGAAAAGATACGCAGTATTTT.

This chain joins TRBV6-5 and TRBJ2-7, with TRBD2 identical over 14 bases. The trim removed 6 bases at V and 7 bases at J, leaving 5 bases unmatched. Per germline, CDR1 MNHEY and CDR2 SVGAGI. This CDR3 has 14 amino acids. In DNA, the CDR3 is TGTGCCAGCAGGACTAGCGGGGGGGCTGAAGAGCAGTACTTC. Its protein is CASRTSGGAEEQYF.

The genes are TRBV27 and TRBJ2-2; 13 bases match TRBD2. The CDR3 spans 16 residues. With 6 bases clipped from V and 4 bases from J, the junction kept 5 bases outside the gene matches. CDR1 and CDR2 (germline): MNHEY, SMNVEV (reference sequence). The CDR3 DNA follows: TGTGCCAGCAGCGGACTAGCGGGAGTGGTCACCGGGGAGCTGTTTTTT. Its translation is CASSGLAGVVTGELFF.

The rearrangement links TRBV5-6 to TRBJ1-1; D gene unclear. CDR1 is SGHDT and CDR2 is YYEEEE in the germline V gene. With 7 bases removed from V and 4 bases from J, the gap between germline ends came to 14 bases. This CDR3 contains 13 residues. For the CDR3, the DNA is TGTGCCAGCTACGGGTTGGGTCGCACTGAAGCTTTCTTT. It encodes CASYGLGRTEAFF.

The V gene is TRBV6-6, the J gene TRBJ1-1; TRBD1 is a possible D gene (5 bases). Looked up from germline, CDR1 is MNHNY and CDR2 is SVGAGI (reference sequence). This CDR3 region has 14 residues. V was cut by 7 bases and J by 3 bases, with 15 bases left in between. The CDR3 region is CASIEPGKYTEAFF. As DNA, the CDR3 is TGTGCCAGCATTGAGCCAGGGAAGTACACTGAAGCTTTCTTT.